This T cell receptor beta chain was found in a study of response to subunit inactivated influenza vaccine. After removal of 5 bases from V and 0 bases from J, the junction contained 10 bases not matched to a gene. Germline CDR1 DFQATT, CDR2 SNEGSKA (reference sequence). The CDR3 covers 17 residues. TCRdb called the RT-PCR reads again in MiXCR, with one record for every CDR3 protein. The repertoire consists of hundreds of thousands of distinct CDR3 sequences, with approximately 14% occurring once and the leading ten covering 6% to 9.5%. Here the sequenced sample was PBMCs from blood, taken roughly 2 weeks before vaccination. This TCR was sampled from a man between 45 and 60 years old who received an inactivated influenza vaccine. V is TRBV20-1 and J is TRBJ2-1, with 10 bases fitting TRBD2. The CDR3 DNA is TGCAGTGCTGATAGGACTAGCGGTCGATACTCCTACAATGAGCAGTTCTTC. This translates into CSADRTSGRYSYNEQFF.